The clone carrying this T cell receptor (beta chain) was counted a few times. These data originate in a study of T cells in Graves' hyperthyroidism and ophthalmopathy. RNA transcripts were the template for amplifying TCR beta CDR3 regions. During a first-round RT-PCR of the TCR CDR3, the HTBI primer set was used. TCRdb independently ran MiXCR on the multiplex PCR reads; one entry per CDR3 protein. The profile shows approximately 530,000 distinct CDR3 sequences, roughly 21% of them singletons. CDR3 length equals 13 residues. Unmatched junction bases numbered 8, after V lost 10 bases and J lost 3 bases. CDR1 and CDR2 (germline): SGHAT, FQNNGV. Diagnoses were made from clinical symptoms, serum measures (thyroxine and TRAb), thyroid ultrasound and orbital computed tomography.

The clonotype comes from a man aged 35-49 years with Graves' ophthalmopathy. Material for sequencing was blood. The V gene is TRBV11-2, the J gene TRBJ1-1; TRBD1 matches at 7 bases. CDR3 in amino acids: CATTTGIDTEAFF. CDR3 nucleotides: TGTGCCACCACGACAGGGATCGACACTGAAGCTTTCTTT. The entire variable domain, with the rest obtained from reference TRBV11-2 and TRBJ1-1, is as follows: EAGVAQSPRYKIIEKRQSVAFWCNPISGHATLYWYQQILGQGPKLLIQFQNNGVVDDSQLPKDRFSAERLKGVDSTLKIQPAKLEDSAVYLCATTTGIDTEAFFGQGTRLTVV.